Reported below is one TCR beta chain. This sample was taken from a study of OX40 agonist ivuxolimab in advanced cancers. Repertoires were generated with immunoSEQ multiplex PCR, while TCRdb's copy carries only in-frame clones and drops some. The data hold about 12,000 clones, with 84% observed a single time. In germline, CDR1 is KGHSH, CDR2 LQKENI. The CDR3 length is 17 residues. V shed 1 base and J shed 2 bases, with 15 bases lying between them. This material consisted of CD4+ or CD8+ T cells sorted from blood, taken in a trial of the OX40 agonist ivuxolimab. The receptor was derived from an adult with an advanced solid tumor such as melanoma, head and neck, liver or kidney cancer. This sequence joins TRBV18 and TRBJ2-1; TRBD1 might be the D (5 bases). The CDR3, as DNA: TGTGCCAGCTCACCACTTGAAACAGGAGCTACCTACAATGAGCAGTTCTTC. Translated: CASSPLETGATYNEQFF.